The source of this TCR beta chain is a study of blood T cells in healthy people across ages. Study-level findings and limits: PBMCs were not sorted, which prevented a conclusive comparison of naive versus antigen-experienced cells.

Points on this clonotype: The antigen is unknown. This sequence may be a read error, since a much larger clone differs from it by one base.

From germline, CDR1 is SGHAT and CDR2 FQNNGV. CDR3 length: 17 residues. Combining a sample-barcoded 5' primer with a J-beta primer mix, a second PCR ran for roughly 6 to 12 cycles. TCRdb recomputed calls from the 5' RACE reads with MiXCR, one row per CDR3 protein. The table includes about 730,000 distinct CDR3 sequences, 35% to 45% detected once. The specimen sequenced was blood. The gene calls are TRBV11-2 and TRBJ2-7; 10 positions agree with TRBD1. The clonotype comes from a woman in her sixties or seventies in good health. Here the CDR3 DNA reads TGTGCCAGCAGCCGGACCGGGACAGGGGTACCTACCTACGGGCAGTACTTC. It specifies CASSRTGTGVPTYGQYF.